This entry is about one T cell receptor (beta chain). The antigen remains unidentified. The V gene's germline CDR1 is MNHNY and CDR2 SVGAGI (reference sequence). V lost 4 bases and J lost 6; bases outside the gene matches: 12. CDR3 length: 16 residues. This entry comes from a study of shared clonotypes between healthy human individuals. This table comes from immunoSEQ multiplex PCR, and its TCRdb copy is limited to in-frame clones, with some not included. The sample holds fewer than 850,000 clones, approximately 79% seen once. The study, taken as a whole, reports: Blood was the only sampled material, and tissue repertoires likely differ.

The sequence derives from a woman aged 30 to 39 in good health. The chain joins TRBV6-6 to TRBJ2-7, with TRBD2 identical over 10 bases. The sample comprised memory CD4+ T cells sorted from blood. Stated subset: CD45RA-negative fraction. The CDR3 protein is CASSSSSGSAAGEQYF. CDR3 nucleotides: TGTGCCAGCAGTTCTTCTAGCGGGAGCGCGGCGGGCGAGCAGTACTTC.